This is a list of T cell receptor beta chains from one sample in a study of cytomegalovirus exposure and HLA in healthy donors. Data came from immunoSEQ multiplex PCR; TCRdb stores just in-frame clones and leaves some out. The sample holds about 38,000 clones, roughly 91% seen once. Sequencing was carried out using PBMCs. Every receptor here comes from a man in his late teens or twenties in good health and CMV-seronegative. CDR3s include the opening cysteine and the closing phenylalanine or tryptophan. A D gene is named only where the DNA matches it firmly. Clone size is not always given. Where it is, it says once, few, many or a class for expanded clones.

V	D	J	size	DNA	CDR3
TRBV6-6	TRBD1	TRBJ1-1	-	TGTGCCAGCAGCCAACCCGGACAGGCGGGGACTGAAGCTTTCTTT	CASSQPGQAGTEAFF
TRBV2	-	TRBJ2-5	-	TGTGCCAGCAGGGGTTCGGGGACCCAGTACTTC	CASRGSGTQYF
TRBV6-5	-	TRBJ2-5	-	TGTGCCAGCAGTTCCGTTGGGCGCGAGACCCAGTACTTC	CASSSVGRETQYF
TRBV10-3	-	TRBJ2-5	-	TGTGCCTCAGGCCGGGGTATTGAAGAGACCCAGTACTTC	CASGRGIEETQYF
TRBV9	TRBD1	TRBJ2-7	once	TGTGCCAGCAGCCCTCAGGGGGAACCGTCCTACGAGCAGTACTTC	CASSPQGEPSYEQYF
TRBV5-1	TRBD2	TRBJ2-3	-	TGCGCCAGCAGCCTTCGGGGGGGCTATGCAGATACGCAGTATTTT	CASSLRGGYADTQYF
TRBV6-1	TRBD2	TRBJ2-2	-	TGTGCCAGCGCCGCTAGCGGGGATACCGGGGAGCTGTTTTTT	CASAASGDTGELFF
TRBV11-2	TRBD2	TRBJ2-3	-	TGTGCCAGCAGCTCCGGACTAGTTCAGACAGATACGCAGTATTTT	CASSSGLVQTDTQYF
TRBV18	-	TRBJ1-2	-	TGTGCCAGCTCACCACTTCGGCAGTCCGGACTTTATGGCTACACCTTC	CASSPLRQSGLYGYTF
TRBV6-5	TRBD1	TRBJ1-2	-	TGTGCCAGCAGACCCGGGACAGAGTCCGGCTACACCTTC	CASRPGTESGYTF
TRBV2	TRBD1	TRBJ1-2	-	TGTGCCAGCAGTGACCCCCGACAGGGGGCGGGTGGCTACACCTTC	CASSDPRQGAGGYTF
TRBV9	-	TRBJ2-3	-	TGTGCCAGCAGCGTACGGACTAGCACAGATACGCAGTATTTT	CASSVRTSTDTQYF
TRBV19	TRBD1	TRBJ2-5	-	TGTGCCAGTAGTACGACAGGGTCTTCATACGGGACCCAGTACTTC	CASSTTGSSYGTQYF
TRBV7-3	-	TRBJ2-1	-	TGTGCCAGCAGCTTAAGTATGAGTTACAATGAGCAGTTCTTC	CASSLSMSYNEQFF
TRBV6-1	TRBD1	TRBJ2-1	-	TGTGCCAGCAGTGAACCGGGACAGACTTACAATGAGCAGTTCTTC	CASSEPGQTYNEQFF
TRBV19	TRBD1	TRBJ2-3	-	TGTGCCAGTAGACCCGTGTTGGGGACAGAACTGGAGGATACGCAGTATTTT	CASRPVLGTELEDTQYF
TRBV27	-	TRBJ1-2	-	TGTGCCAGCAGTTTCCACCCGGGACAAAACTATGGCTACACCTTC	CASSFHPGQNYGYTF
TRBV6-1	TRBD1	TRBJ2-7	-	TGTGCCAGCCTCGCATCGGACAGGGCCTACGAGCAGTACTTC	CASLASDRAYEQYF
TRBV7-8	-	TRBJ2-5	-	TGTGCCAGCAGCCGTAGAGGGGGGGGTTTATACTTC	CASSRRGGGLYF
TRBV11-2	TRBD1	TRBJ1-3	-	TGTGCCAGCAGCTTAGACCCTCCGACAGGGAGAAACACCATATATTTT	CASSLDPPTGRNTIYF
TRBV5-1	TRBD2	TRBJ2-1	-	TGCGCCAGCAGCTTGGAAGGCGGGGAGCGGGGTCATGAGCAGTTCTTC	CASSLEGGERGHEQFF
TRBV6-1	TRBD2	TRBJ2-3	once	TGTGCCAGCAGTGTAGGTAGCGGGGCCACAGATACGCAGTATTTT	CASSVGSGATDTQYF